Below, 2 T cell receptor beta chains from the same sample are listed, as sequenced in a study of T-cell reconstitution after alpha-beta-depleted transplantation in children. Unique molecular identifiers were built into the TCRbeta library. TCRdb ran MiXCR on the PCR reads and lists one entry per CDR3 protein. The data contain about 830,000 distinct CDR3 sequences, roughly 16% of them seen just once; the ten biggest clones take up approximately 5%. The specimen was PBMCs, mostly from graft donor cells, collected 360 days after TCRalphabeta/CD19-depleted stem cell transplant. These receptors were taken from a male patient younger than 18 who had a stem cell transplant for acute lymphoblastic leukemia, so the T cells may come from the graft donor.

The rearrangement links TRBV11-2 to TRBJ2-3, with no clear D. CDR1 is SGHAT, CDR2 FQNNGV, per germline. Trimming shortened V by 4 bases and J by 3 bases, and 8 bases separated the two germline ends. The CDR3 has 13 residues. The CDR3 protein is CASSSIVTDTQYF. The CDR3 nucleotides are TGTGCCAGCAGCTCCATAGTAACAGATACGCAGTATTTT.

J is TRBJ1-5 and V is TRBV5-5; 9 nucleotides match TRBD1. Germline assignment: CDR1 SGHKS and CDR2 YYEKEE (reference sequence). V lost 4 bases, J lost 6 bases, and 8 bases stayed unmatched. The CDR3 contains 15 residues. The CDR3 region is CASSPGGTGRQPQHF. As DNA, the CDR3 is TGTGCCAGCAGCCCCGGGGGGACAGGGCGTCAGCCCCAGCATTTT.